This passage covers 20 T cell receptor beta chains from one sample sequenced in a study of T cells in tuberculosis. Time point noted: new active TB diagnosis, blood taken before or within 7 days of starting treatment. Clones were read by immunoSEQ multiplex PCR, and TCRdb kept only the in-frame ones, dropping some. The sample lists 31,000 or so clones, approximately 85% occurring once. The starting material was PBMCs, obtained at tuberculosis diagnosis. These TCRs come from an adult with tuberculosis.

The J gene is TRBJ2-7, the V gene TRBV19, with D possibly TRBD1 on 6 matching bases. CDR1 and CDR2 (germline): LNHDA, SQIVND (reference sequence). Deletions cut 1 base from V and 2 bases from J, with 9 bases between. This CDR3 comprises 14 residues. As DNA, the CDR3 is TGTGCCAGTAGTATAGTGGACAGCCCCTACGAGCAGTACTTC. It is translated as CASSIVDSPYEQYF.

The chain employs TRBV9 and TRBJ2-1; 11 nucleotides line up with TRBD2. CDR1 and CDR2 (germline): SGDLS, YYNGEE. Losses at the gene ends were 0 bases for V and 8 bases for J; bases not matched to a gene: 7. There are 16 residues in the CDR3. CDR3 in amino acids: CASSVDGTSGWDEQFF. The CDR3 DNA is TGTGCCAGCAGCGTAGATGGGACTAGCGGATGGGATGAGCAGTTCTTC.

This chain connects TRBV4-1 to TRBJ1-1; no clear D. Trimming took 0 bases from V and 2 from J, leaving 10 bases between them. This CDR3 has 15 residues. Germline CDR1 MGHRA, CDR2 YSYEKL. The CDR3 nucleotides read TGCGCCAGCAGCCAAGACCAGGTCCCAAACACTGAAGCTTTCTTT. This encodes CASSQDQVPNTEAFF.

V is TRBV2 and J is TRBJ2-1; the match to TRBD2 covers 10 bases. There are 17 residues in the CDR3. J was trimmed by 6 bases and V by 4 bases; bases with no gene match: 12. The germline CDR1 and CDR2 sequences are SNHLY and FYNNEI. CDR3: CASSVGGAGGPGNEQFF. DNA of the CDR3: TGTGCCAGCAGTGTTGGGGGAGCGGGAGGGCCAGGCAATGAGCAGTTCTTC. Looking up the rest from reference TRBV2 and TRBJ2-1 gives the full variable domain: EPEVTQTPSHQVTQMGQEVILRCVPISNHLYFYWYRQILGQKVEFLVSFYNNEISEKSEIFDDQFSVERPDGSNFTLKIRSTKLEDSAMYFCASSVGGAGGPGNEQFFGPGTRLTVL.

V usage is TRBV9 and J usage is TRBJ2-3; 12 bases agree with TRBD2. This CDR3 is 18 amino acids long. With V trimmed by 3 bases and J by 1 base, 9 bases remained unmatched. The germline gives CDR1 SGDLS, CDR2 YYNGEE. As DNA, the CDR3 is TGTGCCAGCAGCGCGGTTAGGACTAGCGGGATGGGCACAGATACGCAGTATTTT. Translation: CASSAVRTSGMGTDTQYF.

The chain links TRBV11-2 to TRBJ2-1; D is perhaps TRBD1 (5 bases). Trimming shortened V by 5 bases and J by 8 bases, and 13 bases separated the two germline ends. The length of the CDR3 is 13 residues. Germline CDR1 and CDR2: SGHAT and FQNNGV. The CDR3 DNA reads as TGTGCCAGCAGCCCGCGACAGAGGCATGAGCAGTTCTTC. It is translated as CASSPRQRHEQFF.

DNA for the CDR3: TGTGCCAGCTCACCTCAGTCAGGGTTGGGTCAGCCCCAGCATTTT. Translated, it gives CASSPQSGLGQPQHF. V and J are TRBV18 and TRBJ1-5; TRBD1 is a possible D gene (5 bases). The CDR3 has 15 amino acids. Germline V CDR1 and CDR2: KGHSH, LQKENI. V gave up 3 bases and J gave up 6 bases, with 15 bases separating them.

Here the CDR3 reads CASSILGSEQYF. Here the CDR3 DNA reads TGTGCCAGCAGTATCCTAGGGAGCGAGCAGTACTTC. The genes are TRBV28 and TRBJ2-7; D is possibly TRBD2 (5 bases). Per the germline V gene, CDR1 is MDHEN and CDR2 is SYDVKM. The CDR3 covers 12 residues. V shed 5 bases and J shed 6 bases, with 11 bases lying between them.

V usage is TRBV19 and J usage is TRBJ1-5; D uncertain. The CDR3 runs 15 residues. Germline CDR1 LNHDA, CDR2 SQIVND (reference sequence). Trimming pared 3 bases from V and 3 bases from J, leaving 12 bases between. The CDR3 here is CASSIYRGDNQPQHF. The DNA of the CDR3 is TGTGCCAGTAGTATTTATCGGGGTGACAATCAGCCCCAGCATTTT.

This clone was seen a handful of times. CDR3 in DNA: TGTGCCAGCAGTGAAGTCAATAGCGGGAGAGGCTACGAGCAGTACTTC. This encodes CASSEVNSGRGYEQYF. The rearrangement links TRBV6-1 to TRBJ2-7; 9 positions agree with TRBD2. Germline V gene data show CDR1 as MNHNS and CDR2 as SASEGT. The V gene end was trimmed by 1 base and the J gene end by 3 bases; junction bases not matched to a gene: 7. This CDR3 is 16 amino acids long.

This clone was counted once. This sequence joins TRBV15 and TRBJ1-3; D is perhaps TRBD1 (5 bases). V was cut by 3 bases and J by 3 bases, with 15 bases left in between. Germline assignment: CDR1 LNHNV and CDR2 YYDKDF (reference sequence). CDR3 size: 16 residues. CDR3 coding DNA: TGTGCCACCAGCAGTGATTTCGACAGCTATGGAAACACCATATATTTT. Its translation is CATSSDFDSYGNTIYF.

The chain recombines TRBV19 with TRBJ2-7; 13 bases match TRBD2. The CDR3 runs 14 residues. With V trimmed by 4 bases and J by 3 bases, 0 bases remained unmatched. CDR1 is LNHDA, CDR2 SQIVND, per germline (reference sequence). The CDR3 region has the DNA TGTGCCAGTAGTAGGACTAGCGGGAGCTACGAGCAGTACTTC. It is translated as CASSRTSGSYEQYF.

The chain links TRBV9 to TRBJ2-5; D ambiguous. V was clipped by 1 base and J by 0 bases, with 7 bases between them. CDR3 size: 14 residues. CDR1 and CDR2 (germline): SGDLS, YYNGEE. The CDR3 loop is CASSVLDNQETQYF. For the CDR3, the DNA is TGTGCCAGCAGCGTATTAGATAACCAAGAGACCCAGTACTTC.

The CDR3 here is CAIGSPGDEKLFF. Here the CDR3 DNA reads TGTGCCATCGGGAGCCCGGGGGATGAAAAACTGTTTTTT. This rearrangement joins TRBV25-1 to TRBJ1-4; tentative D call: TRBD1 (5 bases). The ends were cut back, 10 bases at V and 6 bases at J, with 15 bases in the middle. Germline loops: CDR1 MGHDK, CDR2 SYGVNS. The CDR3 sequence is 13 residues long.

The rearrangement uses TRBV12-5 and TRBJ2-5; TRBD2 aligns across 11 bases. J was trimmed by 0 bases and V by 5 bases; bases with no gene match: 8. Looked up from germline, CDR1 is LGHNT and CDR2 is FRNRAP. This CDR3 is built from 17 residues. In nucleotides, the CDR3 is TGTGCTAGTGGTCCCGGACTAGCGGGCGCCTACCAAGAGACCCAGTACTTC. Its translation: CASGPGLAGAYQETQYF.

The chain employs TRBV15 and TRBJ1-1; TRBD1 is a possible D gene (5 bases). The length of the CDR3 is 15 residues. Trimming left V 4 bases short and J 3 bases short, with 15 bases between. CDR1 and CDR2 from the germline V gene are LNHNV and YYDKDF (reference sequence). CDR3: CATSKPGWEYTEAFF. In nucleotides, the CDR3 is TGTGCCACCAGCAAGCCAGGGTGGGAATACACTGAAGCTTTCTTT.

The sample holds a few counts of this clone. J is TRBJ1-2 and V is TRBV28; TRBD1 is a possible D gene (6 bases). In germline, CDR1 is MDHEN, CDR2 SYDVKM. The CDR3 loop spans 11 amino acids. Trimming took 6 bases from V and 4 from J, leaving 6 bases between them. Written as DNA, the CDR3 is TGTGCCAGCAGAGGGGGCTATGGCTACACCTTC. This encodes CASRGGYGYTF.

About this clone itself: The identical CDR3 is also encoded by other nucleotide sequences in the sample. This CDR3 reads CASSEGGSGNYGYTF. The CDR3 DNA follows: TGTGCCAGCAGTGAGGGAGGGAGCGGGAACTATGGCTACACCTTC. This chain connects TRBV6-1 to TRBJ1-2; D ambiguous. Trimming cost V 3 bases and J 2 bases, with 13 bases left between them. This CDR3 has 15 residues. Germline assignment: CDR1 MNHNS and CDR2 SASEGT.

Comment on this clone: One end of the junction does not line up with germline, which may come from a read error. The chain carries TRBV2 and TRBJ2-5; 7 bases fit TRBD1. Germline V lookup: CDR1 SNHLY, CDR2 FYNNEI. The CDR3 covers 13 residues. The CDR3 coding sequence is TGTGCCAGCGGTGACAGGGTCGGGGAGACCCAGTACTTC. Its translation: CASGDRVGETQYF.

This clone has more than one count but fewer than ten. The V and J genes are TRBV7-3 and TRBJ2-7, with TRBD1 as a possible D gene (6 bases). Germline CDR1 reads SGHTA; CDR2 reads FQGTGA. This CDR3 comprises 13 residues. V was cut by 5 bases and J by 9 bases, with 17 bases left in between. The CDR3: CASSTQQGSRQYF. CDR3 nucleotides: TGTGCCAGCAGCACCCAACAGGGTTCGAGGCAGTACTTC.